This T cell receptor (beta chain) was profiled in a study of T cells expressing NK-cell markers. In the study overall: It was from sorted CD3+CD56+NKG2C+, CD3+CD56+NKG2C- and CD3+CD56-NKG2C+ T cells that TCR beta repertoires came. Serological testing identified seven of the eight sequenced donors as HCMV-seropositive and one as seronegative.

Study-wide findings and caveats: There were a handful of donors in whom these clonotypes also led the CD3+CD56-NKG2C+ fraction.

Reanalyzing the 5' RACE reads, TCRdb keeps one entry per CDR3 protein, without DNA. This sample contains roughly 420,000 distinct CDR3 sequences. With regard to this clonotype: The antigen is not known.

Material for sequencing was blood T cells: a sorted CD56 or NKG2C T cell subset, CD4+ or CD8+ T cells, or bulk PBMC T cells (not recorded which). This TCR was recovered from a woman between 18 and 70 years old in good health.

The CDR3 loop is CASSQVVSGAAYEQYF. The chain employs TRBV4-2 and TRBJ2-7; TCRdb selects TRBD2, and the lack of DNA leaves this call unchecked. The CDR3 length is 16 residues. CDR1 is LGHNA and CDR2 is YNFKEQ in the germline V gene.